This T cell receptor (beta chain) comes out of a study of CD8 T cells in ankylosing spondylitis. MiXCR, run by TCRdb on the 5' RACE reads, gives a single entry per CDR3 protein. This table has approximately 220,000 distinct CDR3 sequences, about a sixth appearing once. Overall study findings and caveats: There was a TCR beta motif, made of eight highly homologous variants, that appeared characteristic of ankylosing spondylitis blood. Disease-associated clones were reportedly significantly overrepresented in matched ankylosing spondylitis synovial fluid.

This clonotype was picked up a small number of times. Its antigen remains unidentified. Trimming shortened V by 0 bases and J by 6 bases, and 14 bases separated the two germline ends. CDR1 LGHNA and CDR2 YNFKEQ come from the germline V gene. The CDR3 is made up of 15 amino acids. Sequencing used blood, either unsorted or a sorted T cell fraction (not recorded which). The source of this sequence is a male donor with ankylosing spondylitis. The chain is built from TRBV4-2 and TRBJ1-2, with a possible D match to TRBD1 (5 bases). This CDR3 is CASSQDIEGVNGYTF. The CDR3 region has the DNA TGTGCCAGCAGCCAAGATATTGAAGGGGTAAATGGCTACACCTTC.